The 32 T cell receptor beta chains below all came from one sample that was sequenced in a study of T cells after yellow fever vaccination. TCRdb processed the 5' RACE reads anew with MiXCR; each CDR3 protein has one entry. The profile shows hundreds of thousands of distinct CDR3 sequences, 17% of them singletons. The sequencing used PBMCs, collected 5 to 6 days after the first yellow fever vaccination. The receptors come from a man between 18 and 29 years old who received the YFV17D yellow fever vaccine.

This clonotype appeared many times. The V gene is TRBV27, the J gene TRBJ1-1; 9 bases are shared with TRBD1. V lost 4 bases and J lost 5; bases outside the gene matches: 8. The CDR3 is made up of 15 amino acids. Germline values: CDR1 MNHEY, CDR2 SMNVEV (reference sequence). CDR3 sequence reads: CASSYSGTGRTEAFF. In DNA form, the CDR3 reads TGTGCCAGCAGTTACTCCGGGACAGGGAGAACTGAAGCTTTCTTT.

The table lists this clonotype with many counts. The chain recombines TRBV7-3 with TRBJ1-1; 7 bases fit TRBD1. After removal of 4 bases from V and 4 bases from J, the junction contained 15 bases not matched to a gene. The CDR3 covers 17 residues. CDR1 and CDR2 from the germline V gene are SGHTA and FQGTGA. CDR3 bases: TGTGCCAGCAGCTCCTCCCAAGGTACAGGGGAAGGCACTGAAGCTTTCTTT. It encodes CASSSSQGTGEGTEAFF.

This clonotype was recorded many times. V is TRBV19 and J is TRBJ1-4; possible D gene TRBD1, 5 bases. Germline V gene data show CDR1 as LNHDA and CDR2 as SQIVND (reference sequence). The CDR3 contains 14 residues. V was pared by 4 bases and J by 5 bases, with 11 bases between. The CDR3 DNA is TGTGCCAGTAGTAGCCACCGACAGAATGAAAAACTGTTTTTT. Translation: CASSSHRQNEKLFF.

The CDR3: CASSQEDLGDTGELFF. As DNA, the CDR3 is TGCGCCAGCAGCCAAGAGGACCTAGGCGACACCGGGGAGCTGTTTTTT. The V and J genes are TRBV4-3 and TRBJ2-2; D uncertain. CDR3 length: 16 amino acids. Germline V gene sequence: CDR1 LGHNA, CDR2 YSLEER. With 0 bases removed from V and 3 bases from J, the gap between germline ends came to 11 bases.

The V gene is TRBV6-5, the J gene TRBJ2-3; D could derive from TRBD1 or TRBD2 (5 bases each). CDR3 length: 14 residues. V lost 2 bases, J lost 4 bases, and 10 bases lay in between. Germline CDR1 MNHEY, CDR2 SVGAGI. CDR3 amino acids: CASSYGGRADTQYF. CDR3 in DNA: TGTGCCAGCAGTTACGGGGGAAGGGCAGATACGCAGTATTTT.

This clonotype was detected a few times. The gene calls are TRBV12-3 or TRBV12-4 and TRBJ2-2; 10 nucleotides line up with TRBD2. After removal of 4 bases from V and 5 bases from J, the junction contained 13 bases not matched to a gene. The CDR3 contains 18 residues. CDR3: CASSSSGGASFTTGELFF. As DNA, the CDR3 is TGTGCCAGCAGTTCCAGCGGGGGGGCCTCGTTTACGACCGGGGAGCTGTTTTTT.

The chain carries TRBV5-1 and TRBJ2-5, with D perhaps TRBD2 (7 bases). This CDR3 is built from 16 residues. Germline V gene sequence: CDR1 SGHRS, CDR2 YFSETQ. V was trimmed by 3 bases and J by 5 bases, leaving 20 bases between them. The CDR3 protein is CASSWGSGGELETQYF. As DNA, the CDR3 is TGCGCCAGCAGCTGGGGCTCGGGGGGCGAGTTGGAGACCCAGTACTTC.

This clonotype was detected a few times. The chain links TRBV6-4 to TRBJ2-2; tentatively, D is TRBD1 (6 bases). This CDR3 contains 13 residues. Germline V gives CDR1 MRHNA, CDR2 SNTAGT. The V end was cut by 4 bases, the J end by 8 bases, with 11 bases between. The CDR3 here is CASSAQGMGELFF. The CDR3 nucleotides read TGTGCCAGCAGTGCCCAGGGGATGGGGGAGCTGTTTTTT.

There are a few counts of this clonotype. In nucleotides, the CDR3 is TGTGCCAGCAGTCCCCCCCTTGGGGGGGACGAGAATGAAAAACTGTTTTTT. It specifies CASSPPLGGDENEKLFF. The chain couples TRBV25-1 to TRBJ1-4, with D tentatively TRBD1 (5 bases). The CDR3 runs to 17 residues. The germline gives CDR1 MGHDK, CDR2 SYGVNS. Between the trimmed V and J ends, which lost 5 bases and 5 bases, there was a span of 21 bases.

This clonotype appeared a few times. This chain connects TRBV6-2 or TRBV6-3 to TRBJ2-7; 8 nucleotides agree with TRBD1. In germline, CDR1 is MNHEY, CDR2 SVGEGT. The CDR3 spans 14 residues. The junction had 4 bases not matched to a gene; V was cut back by 0 bases and J by 6 bases. CDR3 sequence (DNA): TGTGCCAGCAGTTACTCGGGGACAGGCCGCGAGCAGTACTTC. Translation gives CASSYSGTGREQYF.

This clonotype was observed a few times. This chain links TRBV5-4 with TRBJ2-4; unclear D gene. Trimming left V 0 bases short and J 7 bases short, with 11 bases between. CDR1 SGHNT and CDR2 YYREEE come from the germline V gene (reference sequence). There are 14 residues in the CDR3. CDR3 protein: CASSLDLEPNIQYF. CDR3 nucleotides: TGTGCCAGCAGCTTGGACCTTGAGCCTAACATTCAGTACTTC.

This clonotype was seen a handful of times. The chain carries TRBV7-2 and TRBJ2-5; D tentatively reads TRBD1 or TRBD2 (5 bases each). The V gene lost 3 bases and the J gene lost 2 bases, with 10 bases spanning the gap. Per the germline V gene, CDR1 is SGHTA and CDR2 is FQGNSA. The CDR3 is 14 residues long. CDR3 sequence: CASSFQGGQETQYF. In DNA form, the CDR3 reads TGTGCCAGCAGCTTCCAGGGCGGGCAAGAGACCCAGTACTTC. Variable domain in full (rest from reference TRBV7-2 and TRBJ2-5): GAGVSQSPSNKVTEKGKDVELRCDPISGHTALYWYRQSLGQGLEFLIYFQGNSAPDKSGLPSDRFSAERTGGSVSTLTIQRTQQEDSAVYLCASSFQGGQETQYFGPGTRLLVL.

This rearrangement joins TRBV14 to TRBJ2-1, with 10 bases identical to TRBD2. V lost 0 bases to trimming and J lost 7 bases; unmatched junction nucleotides: 9. The CDR3 sequence is 17 residues long. The germline V gene encodes CDR1 SGHDN and CDR2 FVKESK. The CDR3 nucleotides are TGTGCCAGCAGCCAAGAGCTAACTAGCGGGGCAGGGAATGAGCAGTTCTTC. This gives the protein CASSQELTSGAGNEQFF.

The rearrangement uses TRBV24-1 and TRBJ2-1; D call uncertain. Trimming pared 0 bases from V and 9 bases from J, leaving 5 bases between. The length of the CDR3 is 12 residues. Germline V gene lookup returns CDR1 KGHDR and CDR2 SFDVKD. CDR3 protein: CATSDLETEQFF. In DNA form, the CDR3 reads TGTGCCACCAGTGATTTGGAGACTGAGCAGTTCTTC.

J is TRBJ2-1 and V is TRBV4-1; the D is unclear. Trimming removed 2 bases at V and 6 bases at J, with 14 bases between. Per germline, CDR1 MGHRA and CDR2 YSYEKL. This CDR3 contains 15 residues. CDR3 bases: TGCGCCAGCAGCCAAACGGAGCTCCCCGGCAATGAGCAGTTCTTC. It codes for CASSQTELPGNEQFF.

The V gene is TRBV7-2, the J gene TRBJ2-7, with 8 bases matching TRBD2. Trimming cost V 5 bases and J 7 bases; bases outside gene matches: 7. The germline CDR1 and CDR2 sequences are SGHTA and FQGNSA. The CDR3 has 13 residues. The CDR3 nucleotides are TGTGCCAGCAGCCCCGGGACTAGTTGGGAGCAGTACGTC. Its protein is CASSPGTSWEQYV.

The chain recombines TRBV27 with TRBJ2-7, with a tentative D call TRBD2 (7 bases). Germline assignment: CDR1 MNHEY and CDR2 SMNVEV (reference sequence). CDR3 size: 14 residues. V lost 5 bases and J lost 12, with 23 bases in between. The CDR3 reads CASSPLAGAEVRYV. The CDR3 nucleotides read TGTGCCAGCAGTCCCCTGGCGGGGGCAGAAGTAAGGTACGTC.

The sample holds a few counts of this clonotype. CDR3 coding DNA: TGTGCCAGCAGCTTAGGGTTCTCCCCCGGCCCGGAGACCCAGTACTTC. Amino acids: CASSLGFSPGPETQYF. V is TRBV7-2 and J is TRBJ2-5; D call uncertain. The germline V gene encodes CDR1 SGHTA and CDR2 FQGNSA. Trimming stripped 1 base from V and 5 bases from J, with 17 bases between. There are 16 residues in the CDR3.

This clonotype was counted between two and nine times. The genes are TRBV5-4 and TRBJ2-1, with D maybe TRBD2 (6 bases). The CDR3 covers 13 residues. V lost 4 bases to trimming and J lost 9 bases, with 14 bases between them. Per germline, CDR1 SGHNT and CDR2 YYREEE (reference sequence). This CDR3 reads CASSASAGSEQFF. In DNA form, the CDR3 reads TGTGCCAGCAGCGCCTCTGCGGGGAGTGAGCAGTTCTTC.

This clonotype was found a few times. DNA for the CDR3: TGTGCCAGCTCACCCGGCTGGGGGGTCCGGCAGACCAATGAGCAGTTCTTC. Residues: CASSPGWGVRQTNEQFF. The V and J genes are TRBV18 and TRBJ2-1, with D possibly matching TRBD2 (6 bases). CDR1 and CDR2 (germline): KGHSH, LQKENI. The CDR3 is made up of 17 amino acids. Trimming cost V 3 bases and J 6 bases, with 21 bases left between them.

This clonotype was detected only a few times. The chain joins TRBV5-8 to TRBJ2-7; D unresolved. Germline loops: CDR1 SGHTS, CDR2 YDEGEE. Trimming took 4 bases from V and 5 from J, leaving 10 bases between them. This CDR3 has 12 amino acids. The DNA for the CDR3 is TGTGCCAGCAGCCCCCAGAGGCACGAGCAGTACTTC. This sequence encodes CASSPQRHEQYF. Combining the CDR3 with reference TRBV5-8 and TRBJ2-7 gives the whole variable domain EAGVTQSPTHLIKTRGQQATLRCSPISGHTSVYWYQQALGLGLQFLLWYDEGEERNRGNFPPRFSGRQFPNYSSELNVNALELEDSALYLCASSPQRHEQYFGPGTRLTVT.

The rearrangement links TRBV6-2 or TRBV6-3 to TRBJ2-6; tentatively, D is TRBD1 (5 bases). V gave up 3 bases and J gave up 2 bases, with 11 bases separating them. The CDR3 spans 16 residues. Per the germline V gene, CDR1 is MNHEY and CDR2 is SVGEGT. CDR3 in amino acids: CASSYSRATGANVLTF. The CDR3 DNA reads TGTGCCAGCAGTTATTCCAGGGCCACTGGGGCCAACGTCCTGACTTTC.

V gene TRBV7-9 combines with J gene TRBJ1-2; D unclear. The CDR3 sequence is 16 residues long. The V and J ends lost 5 bases and 1 base respectively, with 17 bases between them. The germline V gene encodes CDR1 SEHNR and CDR2 FQNEAQ (reference sequence). In DNA form, the CDR3 reads TGTGCCAGCAGCCGACCCGAGGAGGTGGTTAACTATGGCTACACCTTC. Amino acid sequence: CASSRPEEVVNYGYTF. The entire variable domain, with the rest obtained from reference TRBV7-9 and TRBJ1-2, is as follows: DTGVSQNPRHKITKRGQNVTFRCDPISEHNRLYWYRQTLGQGPEFLTYFQNEAQLEKSRLLSDRFSAERPKGSFSTLEIQRTEQGDSAMYLCASSRPEEVVNYGYTFGSGTRLTVV.

The chain joins TRBV10-3 to TRBJ2-1; maybe TRBD2 (6 bases). The CDR3 runs 15 residues. V was trimmed by 8 bases and J by 3 bases, leaving 17 bases between them. The V gene's germline CDR1 is ENHRY and CDR2 SYGVKD. The CDR3 nucleotides are TGTGCCATCTCCTCTATGGCGGGGCGCTACAATGAGCAGTTCTTC. This translates into CAISSMAGRYNEQFF.

This chain connects TRBV7-8 to TRBJ2-5; D is possibly TRBD2 (6 bases). The CDR3 sequence is 11 residues long. CDR1 and CDR2 from the germline V gene are SGHVS and FQNEAQ. CDR3 nucleotide sequence: TGTGCTGCGGGGATGGGGGAGACCCAGTACTTC. It yields the protein CAAGMGETQYF.

This clonotype was seen a handful of times. The J gene is TRBJ2-3, the V gene TRBV5-4; D is undetermined. The CDR3 is 13 residues long. V lost 6 bases and J 0 bases, leaving 8 bases between the germline ends. CDR1 is SGHNT, CDR2 YYREEE, per germline (reference sequence). The CDR3 loop is CASTMDSTDTQYF. DNA of the CDR3: TGTGCCAGCACCATGGACAGCACAGATACGCAGTATTTT.

This clonotype was seen a handful of times. The rearrangement joins TRBV10-1 to TRBJ2-1; 10 bases map to TRBD1. V was pared by 4 bases and J by 4 bases, with 4 bases of the junction left unmatched. The CDR3 has 15 residues. Germline-derived CDR1 and CDR2 are WNHNN and SYGVQD (reference sequence). CDR3 loop: CASSGGTGEYNEQFF. The DNA of the CDR3 is TGCGCCAGCAGTGGGGGGACAGGGGAGTACAATGAGCAGTTCTTC.

This clonotype was seen more than once but under ten times. The chain uses TRBV7-2 and TRBJ2-2; D unresolved. This CDR3 has 12 amino acids. Germline V CDR1 and CDR2: SGHTA, FQGNSA. V lost 5 bases, J lost 4 bases, and 5 bases lay in between. The CDR3 DNA reads as TGTGCCAGCAGCGGATTCACCGGGGAGCTGTTTTTT. Its translation is CASSGFTGELFF.

This clonotype was seen only a few times. This CDR3 is CSAIGLAGPLYEQYF. CDR3 bases: TGCAGTGCGATCGGACTAGCGGGGCCTCTCTACGAGCAGTACTTC. The rearrangement uses TRBV20-1 and TRBJ2-7, with 12 positions matching TRBD2. Germline V gene sequence: CDR1 DFQATT, CDR2 SNEGSKA (reference sequence). V lost 6 bases, J lost 3 bases, and 9 bases stayed unmatched. The CDR3 runs 15 residues.

The chain uses TRBV6-1 and TRBJ1-4; possibly TRBD1 for D (6 bases). The V end lost 10 bases, the J end lost 0 bases, and 12 bases lay between the germline ends. The CDR3 is 14 residues long. Per the germline V gene, CDR1 is MNHNS and CDR2 is SASEGT. DNA of the CDR3: TGTGCCACCAAAGGGGGAGCAACTAATGAAAAACTGTTTTTT. Its protein product is CATKGGATNEKLFF.

The V and J genes are TRBV14 and TRBJ2-5, with 9 bases matching TRBD2. In germline, CDR1 is SGHDN, CDR2 FVKESK. The CDR3 spans 16 residues. J was trimmed by 5 bases and V by 6 bases; bases with no gene match: 13. The CDR3 reads CASSPSRGLARETQYF. The CDR3 DNA follows: TGTGCCAGCAGTCCCTCCAGGGGACTAGCCCGGGAGACCCAGTACTTC.

This clonotype was picked up a small number of times. V and J are TRBV7-2 and TRBJ2-7; 7 bases map to TRBD2. CDR1 and CDR2 (germline): SGHTA, FQGNSA. V lost 2 bases to trimming and J lost 2 bases; unmatched junction nucleotides: 6. This CDR3 is 15 amino acids long. The CDR3 here is CASSLLGGGTYEQYF. DNA of the CDR3: TGTGCCAGCAGCTTATTGGGCGGGGGTACCTACGAGCAGTACTTC.